This TCR beta chain was recovered during a study of cytomegalovirus exposure and HLA in healthy donors. Overall study: Across almost 400 genotyped donors, about 80% landed in the Caucasian-associated ancestry cluster.

Primers for the PCR totalled 60 Vbeta and 13 Jbeta. In the original processing: Roughly 80 million unique TCR beta chains, some 9.9 million of them shared, were counted by a later analysis. Profiling relied on immunoSEQ multiplex PCR, and the TCRdb table lists in-frame clones only, not all of them. The V and J calls and clone size are taken from that table; D and trimming were inferred from the DNA. The sample holds around 70,000 clones; approximately 90% are singletons and the top ten take 1.5% to 2%. CDR3 size: 14 residues. Germline V CDR1 and CDR2: MNHEY, SVGAGI. With 2 bases clipped from V and 6 bases from J, the junction kept 2 bases outside the gene matches. On this clone itself: The antigen remains unidentified.

Study-level results: Presence/absence results assume similar sequencing depth per donor, which may not hold.

The receptor was derived from a woman aged 25 to 39 in good health and CMV-seronegative. The sample consisted of PBMCs. This chain uses TRBV6-5 with TRBJ2-3; 10 bases align to TRBD1. The CDR3 nucleotides are TGTGCCAGCAGTTACGACAGGGGGCGTGATACGCAGTATTTT. Protein sequence: CASSYDRGRDTQYF.